The clone carrying this T cell receptor (beta chain) was counted a few times. This record belongs to a study of T-cell memory formation after mild COVID-19. V was shortened by 6 bases and J by 7 bases, with 15 bases between the two germline ends. The CDR3 extends over 14 amino acids. TCRdb itself ran the 5' RACE reads through MiXCR, one entry per CDR3 protein. The table shows approximately 400,000 distinct CDR3 sequences, with roughly 17% occurring only once. Sequencing was done on a sample of PBMCs or a T cell subset sorted from them (not recorded which). V gene TRBV12-3 or TRBV12-4 combines with J gene TRBJ2-2; tentative D call: TRBD1 (5 bases). This TCR derives from a man between 18 and 29 years old who had mild COVID-19 (a few samples of this study predate the infection). Cell type and time point are not known. Here the CDR3 DNA reads TGTGCCAGCAGACCAGGGTTCTGGGACGGGGAGCTGTTTTTT. This sequence encodes CASRPGFWDGELFF.